Below, 21 T cell receptor beta chains from the same sample are listed, as sequenced in a study of blood T cell repertoires in COVID-19. Clones were sequenced by immunoSEQ multiplex PCR, and TCRdb holds only the in-frame ones, with some missing. The sample contains about 180,000 clones, around nine tenths of which appear only once. Sample: peripheral blood. The receptors were gathered from a woman in her 70s with COVID-19, enrolled during active disease.

The chain has TRBV6-5 and TRBJ2-7; D might be TRBD2 (6 bases). V shed 8 bases and J shed 6 bases, with 20 bases lying between them. The V gene's germline CDR1 is MNHEY and CDR2 SVGAGI. The CDR3 is 14 residues long. The CDR3 sequence is CASSRRAIVGEQYF. The DNA of the CDR3 is TGTGCCAGCTCTCGGAGGGCCATAGTCGGCGAGCAGTACTTC.

This chain connects TRBV7-9 to TRBJ1-4, with D unresolved. Germline CDR1 is SEHNR and CDR2 is FQNEAQ (reference sequence). V was pared by 4 bases and J by 4 bases, with 10 bases between. The CDR3 sequence is 14 residues long. This chain's CDR3 is CASSSTEGNEKLFF. The CDR3 region has the DNA TGTGCCAGCAGCTCCACCGAGGGTAATGAAAAACTGTTTTTT.

The rearrangement joins TRBV6-6 to TRBJ1-2; 9 nucleotides align to TRBD1. In germline, CDR1 is MNHNY, CDR2 SVGAGI (reference sequence). The CDR3 loop spans 16 amino acids. The V and J ends lost 5 bases and 4 bases, in that order; junction bases with no gene match: 11. This CDR3 reads CASSRRTGEVSYGYTF. The CDR3 DNA sequence: TGTGCCAGCAGTCGACGGACAGGGGAGGTTAGCTATGGCTACACCTTC.

The CDR3: CASSLQGDRIYYSNQPQHF. The CDR3 DNA is TGTGCCAGCAGTTTACAGGGGGACAGGATTTATTATAGCAATCAGCCCCAGCATTTT. The V call is TRBV28, the J call TRBJ1-5; 8 nucleotides align to TRBD1. The CDR3 extends over 19 amino acids. Germline values: CDR1 MDHEN, CDR2 SYDVKM. Losses at the gene ends were 2 bases for V and 0 bases for J; bases not matched to a gene: 12.

The chain carries TRBV19 and TRBJ2-2, with a possible D match to TRBD1 (6 bases). Trimming removed 6 bases at V and 0 bases at J, with 17 bases between. The CDR3 spans 17 residues. Germline CDR1 is LNHDA and CDR2 is SQIVND (reference sequence). The CDR3 nucleotides read TGTGCCAGTAGAGCTGCCACAGGGCGATCGAACACCGGGGAGCTGTTTTTT. Its protein is CASRAATGRSNTGELFF. The complete variable domain, with remaining parts taken from reference TRBV19 and TRBJ2-2, reads DGGITQSPKYLFRKEGQNVTLSCEQNLNHDAMYWYRQDPGQGLRLIYYSQIVNDFQKGDIAEGYSVSREKKESFPLTVTSAQKNPTAFYLCASRAATGRSNTGELFFGEGSRLTVL.

V usage is TRBV19 and J usage is TRBJ2-2, with 7 bases matching TRBD1. The CDR3 totals 15 residues. The trim removed 1 base at V and 1 base at J, leaving 0 bases unmatched. Germline V gives CDR1 LNHDA, CDR2 SQIVND (reference sequence). The CDR3 DNA is TGTGCCAGTAGTATAGGACAGGGGAACACCGGGGAGCTGTTTTTT. Its translation: CASSIGQGNTGELFF.

The V call is TRBV27, the J call TRBJ2-3; tentatively, D is TRBD2 (5 bases). CDR3 length equals 12 residues. Trimming pared 6 bases from V and 9 bases from J, leaving 13 bases between. Germline CDR1 is MNHEY and CDR2 is SMNVEV (reference sequence). The CDR3 loop is CASSGVGGTQYF. The CDR3 DNA sequence: TGTGCCAGCAGCGGAGTCGGCGGGACGCAGTATTTT.

The V and J genes are TRBV24-1 and TRBJ2-3; tentative D call: TRBD1 (6 bases). Trimming left V 5 bases short and J 5 bases short, with 16 bases between. The CDR3 sequence is 15 residues long. From germline, CDR1 is KGHDR and CDR2 SFDVKD. The CDR3 nucleotides read TGTGCCACCAGTGGCCACGGTACAGGGAGAGATACGCAGTATTTT. Translated: CATSGHGTGRDTQYF.

The rearrangement joins TRBV7-2 to TRBJ1-2; 7 bases match TRBD1. Trimming at V came to 5 bases and at J to 4 bases, leaving 10 bases not matched to a gene. Germline values: CDR1 SGHTA, CDR2 FQGNSA. The CDR3 runs 15 residues. The CDR3 loop reads CASSPSRDSPYGYTF. CDR3 bases: TGTGCCAGCAGCCCAAGCCGGGACAGTCCCTATGGCTACACCTTC.

The chain recombines TRBV19 with TRBJ2-1, with a weak D call TRBD1 (6 bases). In germline, CDR1 is LNHDA, CDR2 SQIVND (reference sequence). The germline V and J ends were trimmed by 1 base and 2 bases, with 12 bases remaining between them. CDR3 length: 16 amino acids. The CDR3: CASSIVMGHPYNEQFF. The CDR3 DNA sequence: TGTGCCAGTAGTATAGTGATGGGACACCCCTACAATGAGCAGTTCTTC. Full variable domain (missing parts from reference TRBV19 and TRBJ2-1): DGGITQSPKYLFRKEGQNVTLSCEQNLNHDAMYWYRQDPGQGLRLIYYSQIVNDFQKGDIAEGYSVSREKKESFPLTVTSAQKNPTAFYLCASSIVMGHPYNEQFFGPGTRLTVL.

The V gene is TRBV10-3, the J gene TRBJ2-5; 7 positions agree with TRBD2. This CDR3 has 15 residues. From germline, CDR1 is ENHRY and CDR2 SYGVKD. With 3 bases clipped from V and 7 bases from J, the junction kept 11 bases outside the gene matches. In DNA, the CDR3 is TGTGCCATCAGTGAAAGGGGAGCGGGACCGGGGACCCAGTACTTC. Its translation: CAISERGAGPGTQYF.

The CDR3 DNA sequence: TGTGCCAGCAGTCAAATCCGGGACTCAGGCACAGATACGCAGTATTTT. This encodes CASSQIRDSGTDTQYF. The chain is built from TRBV14 and TRBJ2-3, with a tentative D call TRBD2 (6 bases). CDR1 and CDR2 (germline): SGHDN, FVKESK. V was trimmed by 6 bases and J by 1 base, leaving 17 bases between them. The CDR3 runs to 16 residues.

The genes are TRBV6-1 and TRBJ1-2; the D gene is possibly TRBD1 (5 bases). CDR1 is MNHNS and CDR2 is SASEGT in the germline V gene. Trimming shortened V by 1 base and J by 2 bases, and 11 bases separated the two germline ends. This CDR3 is 15 amino acids long. The DNA of the CDR3 is TGTGCCAGCAGTGAAGGGGCGGGGCTCAACTATGGCTACACCTTC. Its translation: CASSEGAGLNYGYTF.

This clone showed up just once. This rearrangement joins TRBV30 to TRBJ1-1; possibly TRBD1 for D (5 bases). The CDR3 consists of 16 residues. With 0 bases removed from V and 5 bases from J, the gap between germline ends came to 19 bases. Germline loops: CDR1 GTSNPN, CDR2 SVGIG (reference sequence). CDR3 sequence reads: CAWSVRLANGGTEAFF. The CDR3 DNA sequence: TGTGCCTGGAGTGTACGATTGGCCAACGGGGGGACTGAAGCTTTCTTT.

This sequence joins TRBV4-1 and TRBJ2-7; 13 positions agree with TRBD2. Germline V lookup: CDR1 MGHRA, CDR2 YSYEKL. With 2 bases clipped from V and 5 bases from J, the junction kept 3 bases outside the gene matches. This CDR3 has 15 amino acids. The CDR3 sequence is CASSQTSGRVDEQYF. In nucleotides, the CDR3 is TGCGCCAGCAGCCAAACTAGCGGGAGGGTAGACGAGCAGTACTTC.

V and J are TRBV30 and TRBJ1-3, with unresolved D. The CDR3 is 15 residues long. Germline V gene data show CDR1 as GTSNPN and CDR2 as SVGIG (reference sequence). The V end was cut by 0 bases, the J end by 0 bases, with 9 bases between. CDR3 region: CAWSVPSISGNTIYF. The CDR3 region has the DNA TGTGCCTGGAGTGTACCGAGTATCTCTGGAAACACCATATATTTT.

This clone has only one observation. V gene TRBV3-1 (or the pseudogene TRBV3-2) combines with J gene TRBJ2-7; 10 bases map to TRBD2. V dropped 1 base and J dropped 3; count of bases not matched to a gene: 9. The CDR3 totals 17 residues. CDR1 is LGHDT and CDR2 is YNNKEL in the germline V gene (reference sequence). The CDR3 spells CASSQGPSGRNGYEQYF. The DNA for the CDR3 is TGTGCCAGCAGCCAAGGCCCTAGCGGGAGAAACGGCTACGAGCAGTACTTC.

The V gene is TRBV18, the J gene TRBJ1-4; 9 bases match TRBD1. Germline assignment: CDR1 KGHSH and CDR2 LQKENI. V was pared by 3 bases and J by 0 bases, with 5 bases of the junction left unmatched. The CDR3 runs to 17 residues. CDR3 in DNA: TGTGCCAGCTCACCTCCGGGACAGGGTCCAACTAATGAAAAACTGTTTTTT. Amino acid sequence: CASSPPGQGPTNEKLFF.

A single count supports this clone. The chain carries TRBV27 and TRBJ2-5, with a tentative D call TRBD2 (6 bases). With 5 bases removed from V and 1 base from J, the gap between germline ends came to 17 bases. The germline V gene encodes CDR1 MNHEY and CDR2 SMNVEV (reference sequence). CDR3 length equals 16 residues. Here the CDR3 reads CASSPNRGGAQETQYF. CDR3 coding DNA: TGTGCCAGCAGTCCAAATCGAGGAGGGGCCCAAGAGACCCAGTACTTC.

This clone was picked up one time. The chain links TRBV2 to TRBJ1-5; D not resolved. CDR3 length: 14 amino acids. V was clipped by 1 base and J by 2 bases, with 6 bases between them. Germline V gives CDR1 SNHLY, CDR2 FYNNEI. The CDR3 nucleotides read TGTGCCAGCAGTGAAGTAACAGGCAATCAGCCCCAGCATTTT. Encoded protein: CASSEVTGNQPQHF.

This chain connects TRBV4-2 to TRBJ2-1, with TRBD2 identical over 9 bases. V trimming: 2 bases; J trimming: 6 bases; junction bases outside the gene matches: 11. The CDR3 has 17 amino acids. The germline CDR1 and CDR2 sequences are LGHNA and YNFKEQ. The DNA of the CDR3 is TGTGCCAGCAGCCAAACTCAGACTAGCGGCAGAGGCAATGAGCAGTTCTTC. This gives the protein CASSQTQTSGRGNEQFF.